What follows are 17 T cell receptor beta chains derived from one specimen sequenced in a study of CD8 T cells in Susac syndrome. RNA totalling roughly 0.45 to 1 ug underwent reverse transcription with random hexamers. MiXCR, run by TCRdb on the immunoSEQ multiplex PCR reads, gives a single entry per CDR3 protein. The table shows roughly 190,000 distinct CDR3 sequences, with approximately 93% occurring only once. What was sequenced was CD4+ T cells from PBMCs. The receptors originated from a human donor in good health.

V gene TRBV7-2 combines with J gene TRBJ2-6, with 9 bases that match TRBD2. Germline CDR1 reads SGHTA; CDR2 reads FQGNSA. V trimming: 1 base; J trimming: 2 bases; junction bases outside the gene matches: 6. The CDR3 is 18 amino acids. In nucleotides, the CDR3 is TGTGCCAGCAGCTTAGGGCTAGCGGGGAGCCCTGGGGCCAACGTCCTGACTTTC. Its protein is CASSLGLAGSPGANVLTF.

The genes are TRBV6-2 or TRBV6-3 and TRBJ2-7; tentatively, D is TRBD1 (5 bases). Looked up from germline, CDR1 is MNHEY and CDR2 is SVGEGT. V dropped 1 base and J dropped 3 bases, with 10 bases sitting between them. The CDR3 has 14 amino acids. For the CDR3, the DNA is TGTGCCAGCAGTTACTTACGCAGGGACTACGAGCAGTACTTC. This translates into CASSYLRRDYEQYF.

The CDR3 nucleotides read TGTGCCAGCAGTCCCGGGGGGCGGCGGAATTCACCCCTCCACTTT. It codes for CASSPGGRRNSPLHF. The chain recombines TRBV27 with TRBJ1-6; possible D gene TRBD1, 6 bases. Germline CDR1 MNHEY, CDR2 SMNVEV (reference sequence). V lost 5 bases and J 7 bases, leaving 15 bases between the germline ends. The CDR3 contains 15 residues.

The chain has TRBV5-6 and TRBJ2-3, with 8 positions matching TRBD2. In germline, CDR1 is SGHDT, CDR2 YYEEEE. V lost 0 bases and J lost 10; bases outside the gene matches: 10. The CDR3 spans 15 residues. Here the CDR3 DNA reads TGTGCCAGCAGCTTGGAGGGACTAGAGGCTAGGCCGCAGTATTTT. Its translation: CASSLEGLEARPQYF.

This sequence joins TRBV20-1 and TRBJ2-1; TRBD2 is a possible D gene (7 bases). V was pared by 6 bases and J by 5 bases, with 17 bases between. Germline lookup yields CDR1 DFQATT and CDR2 SNEGSKA (reference sequence). This CDR3 region has 14 residues. Written as DNA, the CDR3 is TGCAGTGCAAACGTCGGGGGGCGAGACAATGAGCAGTTCTTC. Translation gives CSANVGGRDNEQFF.

The genes are TRBV5-6 and TRBJ1-2, with 12 bases matching TRBD1. The germline CDR1 and CDR2 sequences are SGHDT and YYEEEE. The V gene end was trimmed by 4 bases and the J gene end by 5 bases; junction bases not matched to a gene: 9. The CDR3 has 16 residues. The CDR3 DNA reads as TGTGCCAGCAGCCTAAGGGACAGGGGGCCCTCTTATGGCTACACCTTC. This gives the protein CASSLRDRGPSYGYTF.

The chain carries TRBV7-3 and TRBJ2-3; D is ambiguous. This CDR3 has 13 amino acids. V was pared by 5 bases and J by 2 bases, with 8 bases between. Germline CDR1 SGHTA, CDR2 FQGTGA. For the CDR3, the DNA is TGTGCCAGCAGCGAGCCGTACACAGATACGCAGTATTTT. This gives the protein CASSEPYTDTQYF.

This clonotype was seen only a few times. The V call is TRBV6-1, the J call TRBJ2-5, with D possibly matching TRBD1 (8 bases). Trimming took off 6 bases at V and 9 bases at J, with 14 bases between the two ends. This CDR3 is built from 12 residues. Germline V gene lookup returns CDR1 MNHNS and CDR2 SASEGT. DNA of the CDR3: TGTGCCAGCAGGACAGGGGAGGGGGCCCAGTACTTC. It yields the protein CASRTGEGAQYF.

The rearrangement joins TRBV7-2 to TRBJ2-5; 9 positions agree with TRBD2. The CDR3 covers 17 residues. The V gene end was trimmed by 0 bases and the J gene end by 2 bases; junction bases not matched to a gene: 7. The germline CDR1 and CDR2 sequences are SGHTA and FQGNSA. CDR3 DNA: TGTGCCAGCAGCTTAGCATGGCCTAGCGGGGAGCAAGAGACCCAGTACTTC. It translates to CASSLAWPSGEQETQYF.

V usage is TRBV7-3 and J usage is TRBJ2-2; D may correspond to TRBD1 or TRBD2 (5 bases each). Germline assignment: CDR1 SGHTA and CDR2 FQGTGA. Trimming took 6 bases from V and 4 from J, leaving 12 bases between them. This CDR3 contains 14 residues. The CDR3 region has the DNA TGTGCCAGCAGTCGGGACCTCACCACCGGGGAGCTGTTTTTT. It specifies CASSRDLTTGELFF.

J is TRBJ1-5 and V is TRBV12-3 or TRBV12-4; D remains ambiguous. The V end was cut by 2 bases, the J end by 6 bases, with 11 bases between. This CDR3 region has 14 residues. CDR3 DNA sequence: TGTGCCAGCAGTTTAAAGGCCACCACTCAGCCCCAGCATTTT. Translating gives CASSLKATTQPQHF.

V and J are TRBV27 and TRBJ2-6, with 7 bases fitting TRBD1. V shed 5 bases, J shed 0 bases, and the junction held 10 bases outside the gene matches. The CDR3 spans 18 residues. CDR1 and CDR2 from the germline V gene are MNHEY and SMNVEV (reference sequence). The CDR3 region has the DNA TGTGCCAGCAGTCGGTACCGGGACAGTTCCTCTGGGGCCAACGTCCTGACTTTC. This translates into CASSRYRDSSSGANVLTF.

This chain links TRBV12-3 or TRBV12-4 with TRBJ1-4, with D hard to call. This CDR3 contains 14 residues. V lost 5 bases and J lost 0, with 7 bases in between. The CDR3 here is CASSQQATNEKLFF. The CDR3, as DNA: TGTGCCAGCAGTCAACAAGCAACTAATGAAAAACTGTTTTTT.

The V call is TRBV6-2 or TRBV6-3, the J call TRBJ2-5, with 8 positions matching TRBD2. After removal of 6 bases from V and 5 bases from J, the junction contained 14 bases not matched to a gene. The germline CDR1 and CDR2 sequences are MNHEY and SVGEGT. The CDR3 is made up of 16 amino acids. CDR3 nucleotides: TGTGCCAGCAGCAGGGTAGCGGGGTTGATGACGGAGACCCAGTACTTC. Translating it yields CASSRVAGLMTETQYF.

The chain joins TRBV15 to TRBJ1-3, with D possibly being TRBD1 (5 bases). Germline loops: CDR1 LNHNV, CDR2 YYDKDF (reference sequence). The V end was cut by 1 base, the J end by 4 bases, with 11 bases between. The CDR3 totals 15 residues. The CDR3 is CATSRAGTPGNTIYF. In nucleotides, the CDR3 is TGTGCCACCAGCAGAGCGGGGACCCCAGGAAACACCATATATTTT. The whole variable domain, remainder taken from reference TRBV15 and TRBJ1-3, is DAMVIQNPRYQVTQFGKPVTLSCSQTLNHNVMYWYQQKSSQAPKLLFHYYDKDFNNEADTPDNFQSRRPNTSFCFLDIRSPGLGDTAMYLCATSRAGTPGNTIYFGEGSWLTVV.

The chain combines TRBV5-1 with TRBJ2-5; 8 nucleotides agree with TRBD2. The CDR3 loop spans 16 amino acids. In germline, CDR1 is SGHRS, CDR2 YFSETQ. Germline trimming cut 0 bases from V and 4 bases from J; bases unmatched to any gene: 8. CDR3 DNA: TGCGCCAGCAGCTTGGCGGGGGGGCCGTTCCCAGAGACCCAGTACTTC. Translating gives CASSLAGGPFPETQYF. Full variable domain (remainder filled in from reference TRBV5-1 and TRBJ2-5): KAGVTQTPRYLIKTRGQQVTLSCSPISGHRSVSWYQQTPGQGLQFLFEYFSETQRNKGNFPGRFSGRQFSNSRSEMNVSTLELGDSALYLCASSLAGGPFPETQYFGPGTRLLVL.

This rearrangement joins TRBV27 to TRBJ1-2, with TRBD1 identical over 8 bases. Germline lookup yields CDR1 MNHEY and CDR2 SMNVEV (reference sequence). J lost 6 bases, V lost 5 bases, and 8 bases had no gene match. The CDR3 has 14 residues. CDR3 DNA sequence: TGTGCCAGCAGTCCCCCGGGACAGGCCAATGGCTACACCTTC. Its protein is CASSPPGQANGYTF.